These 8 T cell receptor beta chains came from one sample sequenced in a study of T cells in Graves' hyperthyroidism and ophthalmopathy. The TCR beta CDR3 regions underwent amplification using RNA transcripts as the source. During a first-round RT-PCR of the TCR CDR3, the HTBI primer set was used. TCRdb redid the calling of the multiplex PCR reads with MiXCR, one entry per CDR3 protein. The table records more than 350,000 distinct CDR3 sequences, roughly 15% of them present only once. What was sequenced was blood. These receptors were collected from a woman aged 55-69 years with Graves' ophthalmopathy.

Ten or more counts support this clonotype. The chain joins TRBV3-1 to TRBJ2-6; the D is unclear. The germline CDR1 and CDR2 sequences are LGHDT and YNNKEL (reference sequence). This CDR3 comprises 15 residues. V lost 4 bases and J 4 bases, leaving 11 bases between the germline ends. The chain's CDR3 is CASSPRDRGANVLTF. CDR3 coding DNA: TGTGCCAGCAGCCCTAGGGATAGGGGGGCCAACGTCCTGACTTTC. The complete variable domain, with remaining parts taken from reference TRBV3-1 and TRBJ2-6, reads DTAVSQTPKYLVTQMGNDKSIKCEQNLGHDTMYWYKQDSKKFLKIMFSYNNKELIINETVPNRFSPKSPDKAHLNLHINSLELGDSAVYFCASSPRDRGANVLTFGAGSRLTVL.

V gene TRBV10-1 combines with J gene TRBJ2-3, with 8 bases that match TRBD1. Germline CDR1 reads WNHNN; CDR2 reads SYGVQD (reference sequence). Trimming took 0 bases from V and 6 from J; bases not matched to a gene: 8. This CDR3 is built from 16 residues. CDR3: CASSESSSRGRDTQYF. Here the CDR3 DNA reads TGCGCCAGCAGTGAGTCTTCTAGCAGGGGGCGCGATACGCAGTATTTT.

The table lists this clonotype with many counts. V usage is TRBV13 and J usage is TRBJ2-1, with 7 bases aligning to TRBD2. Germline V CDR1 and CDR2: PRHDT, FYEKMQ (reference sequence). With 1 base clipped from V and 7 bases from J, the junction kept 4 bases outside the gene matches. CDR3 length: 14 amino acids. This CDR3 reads CASSLALAVNEQFF. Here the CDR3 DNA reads TGTGCCAGCAGCTTAGCGCTAGCGGTGAATGAGCAGTTCTTC.

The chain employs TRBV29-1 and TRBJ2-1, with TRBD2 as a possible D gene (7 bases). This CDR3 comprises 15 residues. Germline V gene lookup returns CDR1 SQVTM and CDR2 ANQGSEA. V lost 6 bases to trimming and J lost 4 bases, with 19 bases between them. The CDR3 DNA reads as TGCAGCGTGGAGGGGGGGACTCTACAATACAATGAGCAGTTCTTC. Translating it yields CSVEGGTLQYNEQFF.

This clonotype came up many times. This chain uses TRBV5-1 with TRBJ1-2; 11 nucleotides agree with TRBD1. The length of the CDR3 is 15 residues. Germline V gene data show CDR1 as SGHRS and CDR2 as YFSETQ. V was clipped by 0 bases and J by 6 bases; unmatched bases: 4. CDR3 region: CASSLDGQGADGYTF. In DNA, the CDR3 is TGCGCCAGCAGCTTGGATGGACAGGGGGCAGATGGCTACACCTTC.

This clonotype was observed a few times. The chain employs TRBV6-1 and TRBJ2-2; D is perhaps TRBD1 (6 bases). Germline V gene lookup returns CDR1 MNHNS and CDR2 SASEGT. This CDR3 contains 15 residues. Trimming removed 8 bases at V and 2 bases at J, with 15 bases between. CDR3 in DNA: TGTGCCAGCGCAATGGCAGGGGCCAACACCGGGGAGCTGTTTTTT. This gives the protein CASAMAGANTGELFF.

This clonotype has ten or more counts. This CDR3 reads CASSAGQAGEETQYF. The CDR3 nucleotides are TGTGCCAGCAGCGCCGGCCAGGCGGGAGAAGAGACCCAGTACTTC. The chain recombines TRBV9 with TRBJ2-5; 7 nucleotides agree with TRBD2. The CDR3 is 15 residues long. CDR1 SGDLS and CDR2 YYNGEE come from the germline V gene. V shed 3 bases and J 3 bases; nucleotides not matched to a gene: 8.

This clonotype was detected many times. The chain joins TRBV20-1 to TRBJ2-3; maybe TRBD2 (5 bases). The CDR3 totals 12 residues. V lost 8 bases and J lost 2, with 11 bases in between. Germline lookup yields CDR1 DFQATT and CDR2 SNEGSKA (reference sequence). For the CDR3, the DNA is TGCAGTCCAAAAGACTACACAGATACGCAGTATTTT. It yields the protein CSPKDYTDTQYF.